This T cell receptor beta chain appears in the sequencing data of a study of blood T cell repertoires in COVID-19. Trimming took 0 bases from V and 4 from J; bases not matched to a gene: 5. Germline values: CDR1 MNHNS, CDR2 SASEGT. This CDR3 region has 15 residues. Libraries were prepared by immunoSEQ multiplex PCR; TCRdb keeps only in-frame clonotypes and omits some of them. This table has some 150,000 clones, approximately 80% appearing once. The specimen was peripheral blood. The rearrangement joins TRBV6-1 to TRBJ2-7, with 8 bases matching TRBD1. This clonotype was obtained from a man aged 60-69 years with active or convalescent COVID-19. CDR3 in amino acids: CASSEALRGPYEQYF. The CDR3 DNA is TGTGCCAGCAGTGAAGCCCTCAGGGGGCCTTACGAGCAGTACTTC.